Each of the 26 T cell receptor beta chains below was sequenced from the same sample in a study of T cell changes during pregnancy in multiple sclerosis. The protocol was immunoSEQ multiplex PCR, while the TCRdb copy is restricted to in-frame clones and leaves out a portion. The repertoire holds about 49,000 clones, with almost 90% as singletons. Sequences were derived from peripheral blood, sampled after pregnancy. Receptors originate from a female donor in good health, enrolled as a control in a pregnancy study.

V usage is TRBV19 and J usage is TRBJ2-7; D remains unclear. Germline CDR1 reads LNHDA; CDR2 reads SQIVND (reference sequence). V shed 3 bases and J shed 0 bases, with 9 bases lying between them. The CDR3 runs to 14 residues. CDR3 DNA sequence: TGTGCCAGTAGTATTTCGGGTAACTCCTACGAGCAGTACTTC. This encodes CASSISGNSYEQYF.

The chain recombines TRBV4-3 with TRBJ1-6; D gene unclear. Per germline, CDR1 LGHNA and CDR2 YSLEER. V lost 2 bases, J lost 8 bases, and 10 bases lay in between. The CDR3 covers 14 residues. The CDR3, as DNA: TGCGCCAGCAGCCAATCAGGTCGGCATTCACCCCTCCACTTT. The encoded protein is CASSQSGRHSPLHF.

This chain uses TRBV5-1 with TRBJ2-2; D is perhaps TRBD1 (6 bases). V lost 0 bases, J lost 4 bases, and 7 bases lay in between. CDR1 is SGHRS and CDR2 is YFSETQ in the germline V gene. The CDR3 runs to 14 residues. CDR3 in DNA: TGCGCCAGCAGCTTGGGGACAGCCACCGGGGAGCTGTTTTTT. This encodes CASSLGTATGELFF.

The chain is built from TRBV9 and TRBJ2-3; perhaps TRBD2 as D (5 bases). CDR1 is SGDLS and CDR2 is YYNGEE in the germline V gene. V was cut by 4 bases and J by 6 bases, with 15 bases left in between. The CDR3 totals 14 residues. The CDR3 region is CASSTDSGKDTQYF. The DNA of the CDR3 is TGTGCCAGCAGCACAGACTCGGGGAAGGATACGCAGTATTTT.

CDR3 coding DNA: TGTGCCAGCAGCTTAGGAACAATCCTGACTAGCACAGATACGCAGTATTTT. Translated: CASSLGTILTSTDTQYF. The chain combines TRBV7-6 with TRBJ2-3; no definite D call. CDR3 size: 17 residues. The germline CDR1 and CDR2 sequences are SGHVS and FNYEAQ. The V gene lost 1 base and the J gene lost 0 bases, with 14 bases spanning the gap.

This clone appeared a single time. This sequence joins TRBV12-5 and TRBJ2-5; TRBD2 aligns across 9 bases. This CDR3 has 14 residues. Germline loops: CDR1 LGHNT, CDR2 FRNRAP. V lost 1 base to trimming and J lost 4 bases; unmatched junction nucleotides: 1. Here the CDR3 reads CASGLGGGGETQYF. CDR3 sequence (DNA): TGTGCTAGTGGTTTGGGCGGGGGGGGAGAGACCCAGTACTTC.

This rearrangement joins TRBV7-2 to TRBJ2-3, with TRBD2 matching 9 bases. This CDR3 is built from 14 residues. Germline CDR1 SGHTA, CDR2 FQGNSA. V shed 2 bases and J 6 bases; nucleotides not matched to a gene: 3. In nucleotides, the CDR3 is TGTGCCAGCAGCTTAAGGCTAGCGGGGGATACGCAGTATTTT. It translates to CASSLRLAGDTQYF.

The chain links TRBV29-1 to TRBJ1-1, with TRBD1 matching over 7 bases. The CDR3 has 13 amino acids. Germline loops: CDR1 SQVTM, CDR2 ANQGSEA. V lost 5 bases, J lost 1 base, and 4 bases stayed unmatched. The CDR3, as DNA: TGCAGCGTTCTCCGGACAGGGAACACTGAAGCTTTCTTT. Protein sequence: CSVLRTGNTEAFF.

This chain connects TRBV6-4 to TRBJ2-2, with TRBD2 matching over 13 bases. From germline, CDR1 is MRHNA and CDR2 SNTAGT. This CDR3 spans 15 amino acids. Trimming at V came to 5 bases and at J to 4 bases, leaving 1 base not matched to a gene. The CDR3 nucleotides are TGTGCCAGCAGTAGACTAGCGGGAGGCACCGGGGAGCTGTTTTTT. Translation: CASSRLAGGTGELFF.

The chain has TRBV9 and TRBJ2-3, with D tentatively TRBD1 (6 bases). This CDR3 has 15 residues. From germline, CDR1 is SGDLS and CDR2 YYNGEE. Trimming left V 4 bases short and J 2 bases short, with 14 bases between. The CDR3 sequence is CASSYRALSTDTQYF. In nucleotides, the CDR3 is TGTGCCAGCAGCTACAGGGCCCTATCCACAGATACGCAGTATTTT.

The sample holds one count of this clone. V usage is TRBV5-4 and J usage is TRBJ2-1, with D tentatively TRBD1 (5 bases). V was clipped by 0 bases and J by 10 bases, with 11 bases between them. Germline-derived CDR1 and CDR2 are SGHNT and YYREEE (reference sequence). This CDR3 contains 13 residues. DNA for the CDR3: TGTGCCAGCAGCTTGGATCAGGGTGGAGAGCAGTTCTTC. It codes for CASSLDQGGEQFF.

CDR3 nucleotide sequence: TGTGCCAGCACCGGGAGGGGGATGCCTTGGCAGTATTTT. Translated, it gives CASTGRGMPWQYF. The chain recombines TRBV2 with TRBJ2-3, with TRBD2 identical over 8 bases. The J segment lost 11 bases and the V segment lost 7 bases, leaving 11 bases of the junction unmatched. This CDR3 has 13 amino acids. Germline V gives CDR1 SNHLY, CDR2 FYNNEI.

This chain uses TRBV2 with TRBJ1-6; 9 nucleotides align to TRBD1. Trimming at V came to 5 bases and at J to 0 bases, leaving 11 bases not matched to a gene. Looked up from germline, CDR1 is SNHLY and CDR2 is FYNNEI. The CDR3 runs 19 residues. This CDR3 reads CASSSSFPGQGSYNSPLHF. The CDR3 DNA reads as TGTGCCAGCAGTTCCTCCTTTCCGGGACAGGGCTCCTATAATTCACCCCTCCACTTT.

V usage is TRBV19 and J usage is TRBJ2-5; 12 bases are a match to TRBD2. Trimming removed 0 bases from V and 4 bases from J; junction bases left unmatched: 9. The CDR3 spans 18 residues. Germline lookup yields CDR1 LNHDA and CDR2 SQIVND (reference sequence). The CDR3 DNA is TGTGCCAGTAGTATAGATTGGGCTAGCGGGGGGGCGGGAGAGACCCAGTACTTC. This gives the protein CASSIDWASGGAGETQYF.

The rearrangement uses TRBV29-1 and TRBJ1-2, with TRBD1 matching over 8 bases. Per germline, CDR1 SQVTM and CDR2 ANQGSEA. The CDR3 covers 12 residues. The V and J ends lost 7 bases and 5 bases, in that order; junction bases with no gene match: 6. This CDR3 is CSGGQGAYGYTF. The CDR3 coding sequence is TGCAGCGGAGGGCAGGGGGCGTATGGCTACACCTTC.

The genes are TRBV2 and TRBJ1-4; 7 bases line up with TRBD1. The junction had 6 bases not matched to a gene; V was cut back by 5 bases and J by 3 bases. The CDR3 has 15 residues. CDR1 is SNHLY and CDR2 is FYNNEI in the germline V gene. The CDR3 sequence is CASSNYRGSNEKLFF. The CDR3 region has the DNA TGTGCCAGCAGTAATTACAGGGGTTCTAATGAAAAACTGTTTTTT.

The CDR3 reads CASSFSGQGSEKLFF. CDR3 in DNA: TGTGCCAGCAGTTTCTCTGGACAGGGTAGCGAAAAACTGTTTTTT. The V and J genes are TRBV28 and TRBJ1-4; 8 bases are shared with TRBD1. From germline, CDR1 is MDHEN and CDR2 SYDVKM. The CDR3 contains 15 residues. V lost 3 bases to trimming and J lost 8 bases; unmatched junction nucleotides: 8.

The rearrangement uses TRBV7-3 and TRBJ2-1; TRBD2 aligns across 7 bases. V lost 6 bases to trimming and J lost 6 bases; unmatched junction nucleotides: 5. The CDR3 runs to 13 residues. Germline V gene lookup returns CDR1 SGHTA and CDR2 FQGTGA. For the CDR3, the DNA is TGTGCCAGCAGTTCCGGGACTACCAATGAGCAGTTCTTC. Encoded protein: CASSSGTTNEQFF.

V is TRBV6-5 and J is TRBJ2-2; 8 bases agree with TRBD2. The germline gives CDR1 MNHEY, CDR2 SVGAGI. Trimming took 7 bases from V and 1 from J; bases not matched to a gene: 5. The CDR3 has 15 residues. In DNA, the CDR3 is TGTGCCAGCAATTTAGCGGGACTGAACACCGGGGAGCTGTTTTTT. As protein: CASNLAGLNTGELFF.

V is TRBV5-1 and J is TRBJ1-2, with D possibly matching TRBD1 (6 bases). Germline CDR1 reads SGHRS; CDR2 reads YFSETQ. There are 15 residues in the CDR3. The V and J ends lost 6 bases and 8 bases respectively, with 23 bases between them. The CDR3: CASTGNPNTGRGYTF. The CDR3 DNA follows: TGCGCCAGCACCGGAAACCCAAATACAGGGCGAGGCTACACCTTC.

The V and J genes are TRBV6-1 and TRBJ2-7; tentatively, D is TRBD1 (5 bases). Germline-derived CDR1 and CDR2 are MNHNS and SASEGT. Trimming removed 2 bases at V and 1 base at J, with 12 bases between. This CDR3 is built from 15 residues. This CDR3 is CASSELLTVSYEQYF. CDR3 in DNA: TGTGCCAGCAGTGAATTACTGACAGTTTCCTACGAGCAGTACTTC.

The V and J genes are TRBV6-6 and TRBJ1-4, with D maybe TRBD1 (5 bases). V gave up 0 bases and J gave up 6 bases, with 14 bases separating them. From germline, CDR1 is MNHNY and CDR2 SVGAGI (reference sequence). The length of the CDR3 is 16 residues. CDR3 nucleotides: TGTGCCAGCAGTTACTCGGGACTCCTCGGAGATGAAAAACTGTTTTTT. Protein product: CASSYSGLLGDEKLFF.

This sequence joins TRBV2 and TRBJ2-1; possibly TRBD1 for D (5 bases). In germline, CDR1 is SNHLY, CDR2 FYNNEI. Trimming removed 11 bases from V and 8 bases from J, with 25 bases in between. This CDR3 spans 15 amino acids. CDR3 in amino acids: CALALSPLEGDEQFF. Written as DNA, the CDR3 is TGTGCCCTCGCCCTGTCCCCTCTGGAAGGGGATGAGCAGTTCTTC.

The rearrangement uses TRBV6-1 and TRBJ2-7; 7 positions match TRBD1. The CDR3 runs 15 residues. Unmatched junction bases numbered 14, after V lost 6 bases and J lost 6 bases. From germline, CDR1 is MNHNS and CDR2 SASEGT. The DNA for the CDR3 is TGTGCCAGCAGCGCTACAGGGGAAGGGTTCGCCGAGCAGTACTTC. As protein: CASSATGEGFAEQYF.

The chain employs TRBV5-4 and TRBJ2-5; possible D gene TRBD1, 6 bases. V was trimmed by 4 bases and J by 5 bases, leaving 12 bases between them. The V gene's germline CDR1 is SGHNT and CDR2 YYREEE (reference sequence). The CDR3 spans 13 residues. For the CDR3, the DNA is TGTGCCAGCAGCCCGGCAGGGGAGGAGACCCAGTACTTC. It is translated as CASSPAGEETQYF. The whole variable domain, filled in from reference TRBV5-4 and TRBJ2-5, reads ETGVTQSPTHLIKTRGQQVTLRCSSQSGHNTVSWYQQALGQGPQFIFQYYREEENGRGNFPPRFSGLQFPNYSSELNVNALELDDSALYLCASSPAGEETQYFGPGTRLLVL.

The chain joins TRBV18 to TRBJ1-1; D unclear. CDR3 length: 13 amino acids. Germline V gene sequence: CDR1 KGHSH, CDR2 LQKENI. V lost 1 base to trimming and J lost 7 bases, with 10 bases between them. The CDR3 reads CASSPRQDFEAFF. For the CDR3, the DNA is TGTGCCAGCTCACCACGGCAGGACTTTGAAGCTTTCTTT.